This TCR beta chain came from a study of a mutant IDH1 vaccine in newly diagnosed glioma. Study context: Patients under treatment included roughly 60% males and approximately 38% females and had a mean age of around 40 years.

The CDR3 extends over 14 amino acids. Germline V CDR1 and CDR2: MNHNS, SASEGT. Trimming cost V 6 bases and J 3 bases; bases outside gene matches: 8. Measured with immunoSEQ multiplex PCR; TCRdb has only the in-frame clones, and not every one. Among approximately 50,000 clones listed, about 89% were seen once. As to time point: week 23, last vaccination. Doses consisted of 300 ug of mutant IDH1 20-mer peptide each, paired with topical imiquimod. Comments on this clone: What it recognizes is unknown.

This TCR derives from a man aged 35 to 55 with glioma. Sequences were derived from PBMCs, sampled from a glioma patient whose treatment included an IDH1 peptide vaccine. V usage is TRBV6-1 and J usage is TRBJ2-7, with TRBD2 identical over 7 bases. The CDR3 protein is CASRSGTTFYEQYF. CDR3 nucleotides: TGTGCCAGCAGGAGCGGGACGACGTTCTACGAGCAGTACTTC.